This TCR beta chain originates from a study of T-cell reconstitution after alpha-beta-depleted transplantation in children. Construction of the TCRbeta library involved unique molecular identifiers. MiXCR, run by TCRdb on the PCR reads, gives a single entry per CDR3 protein. The sample yields under 70,000 distinct CDR3 sequences, about a tenth seen once. In its sample, this clonotype was seen a few times. Its antigen remains unknown. General observations from the study: Certain patients had high TCRbeta diversity at day 60, and it came from recipient T cells and thymic progenitors that survived. The main origin of T-cell counts and diversity one year after transplant was newly produced T cells. After transplant, at about two months, alpha-beta T cells were reportedly derived from several hundred expanded graft clones.

The sequencing here drew on PBMCs, taken before TCRalphabeta/CD19-depleted stem cell transplant. This receptor was obtained from a boy aged 5-17 years with acute myeloid leukemia, due to receive a stem cell transplant.

In DNA, the CDR3 is TGCGCCAGCAGCCCGGGGACAGCCACCTATGGCTACACCTTC. Residues: CASSPGTATYGYTF. The genes are TRBV4-3 and TRBJ1-2; 7 bases map to TRBD1. This CDR3 region has 14 residues. Trimming cost V 4 bases and J 4 bases; bases outside gene matches: 6. Germline V gene data show CDR1 as LGHNA and CDR2 as YSLEER.